Listed here is a single T cell receptor beta chain. Measured with immunoSEQ multiplex PCR; TCRdb has only the in-frame clones, and not every one. Of 55,000 to 65,000 clones in the sample, approximately 93% were seen once. Trimming cost V 0 bases and J 6 bases; bases outside gene matches: 4. The CDR3 consists of 14 residues. Germline V gives CDR1 SGHRS, CDR2 YFSETQ. The data are from a study of T cell changes during pregnancy in multiple sclerosis. The specimen was peripheral blood, collected after pregnancy. The rearrangement joins TRBV5-1 to TRBJ1-2; 8 bases fit TRBD1. This sequence was found in a female donor with multiple sclerosis, enrolled in a pregnancy study. In nucleotides, the CDR3 is TGCGCCAGCAGCTTGGCAGGGGGCGACGATGGCTACACCTTC. It encodes CASSLAGGDDGYTF.